These T cell receptor beta chains were read from a single sample in a study of blood T cells in healthy people across ages. TCRdb ran MiXCR on the 5' RACE reads and lists one entry per CDR3 protein. The profile shows about 830,000 distinct CDR3 sequences, 55% to 65% of them singletons. Sequencing input: blood. The origin of the receptors is a young man in good health. Both conserved end residues are part of each CDR3. The D gene is left open where the match is weak. The size entry is marked missing in some rows and otherwise reads once, few, many or a size class.

CASGHNGETQYF,TRBV28,NA,NA,NA
CSARKSGTGVSPLHF,TRBV20-1,few,TRBJ1-6,TRBD1
CASSVGQSVNEQFF,TRBV5-1,NA,TRBJ2-1,NA
CASSITGGSDIQYF,TRBV6-2/TRBV6-3,NA,TRBJ2-4,TRBD1
CASSQERSSTDTQYF,TRBV4-3,once,TRBJ2-3,NA
CASDNGASGFVGYTF,TRBV7-9,NA,TRBJ1-2,NA
CASKLSQGDSPLHF,TRBV7-9,many,TRBJ1-6,TRBD1
CAIARAGGNDEQYF,TRBV10-3,once,TRBJ2-7,NA
CSVEAVYNEQYF,TRBV29-1,NA,NA,NA
CSAPGLAGAIYNEQFF,TRBV20-1,NA,TRBJ2-1,TRBD2
CASSFGRAEEQYF,TRBV5-5,NA,TRBJ2-4,NA
CASSLLEDSYEQYF,TRBV11-1,NA,TRBJ2-7,NA
CASNRQGGYEQYF,TRBV2,few,TRBJ2-7,NA
CASEGASDTQYF,TRBV6-5,NA,TRBJ2-3,TRBD1
CSARGGTSGGASSYEQYF,TRBV20-1,NA,TRBJ2-7,TRBD2
CASITGSEAFF,TRBV25-1,NA,TRBJ1-1,NA
CASSSSRLREETQYF,TRBV7-2,NA,NA,NA
CASSLARRQETQYF,TRBV5-1,few,TRBJ2-5,NA
CASKRSGEQYF,TRBV12-3/TRBV12-4,NA,NA,NA
CASSETGQGAWGNQPQHF,TRBV6-1,NA,TRBJ1-5,TRBD1
CASSLASGATQETQYF,TRBV5-1,NA,TRBJ2-5,TRBD2
CASSQDLRGETQYF,TRBV4-2,many,TRBJ2-5,NA
CASSPGQGGQYF,TRBV12-3/TRBV12-4,NA,TRBJ2-5,TRBD1
CASRPYQETQYF,TRBV7-2,few,TRBJ2-5,NA
CASSQGAYSNQPQHF,TRBV4-3,few,TRBJ1-5,NA
CASSQRDRVNYGYTF,TRBV2,NA,TRBJ1-2,TRBD1
CASSLGPGDTQYF,TRBV7-2,NA,TRBJ2-3,NA
CASTPSGGPSYNEQFF,TRBV9,NA,TRBJ2-1,TRBD2
CASRTAGQKREFF,TRBV12-3/TRBV12-4,few,TRBJ2-1,NA
CSASPDRGLNEKLFF,TRBV20-1,many,TRBJ1-4,TRBD1
CASSSPSSETMDEQFF,TRBV12-3/TRBV12-4,NA,TRBJ2-1,NA
CAISEVQSFTF,TRBV10-3,NA,TRBJ1-2,NA
CASSLERQELAKNIQYF,TRBV4-2,NA,TRBJ2-4,NA
CASSAEGGTDTQYF,TRBV6-4,NA,TRBJ2-3,NA
CASSPQGALQGYGYTF,TRBV9,few,TRBJ1-2,NA
CASSYWTGGWSEQFF,TRBV6-2/TRBV6-3,NA,TRBJ2-1,TRBD2
CASSLPTGRTQYF,TRBV3-1,NA,TRBJ2-5,TRBD1
CATSDSKAGKGNEQFF,TRBV24-1,NA,TRBJ2-1,TRBD2
CATSRDWGGGRGYEQYF,TRBV15,few,NA,TRBD2
CSARATATNEKLFF,TRBV20-1,NA,TRBJ1-4,NA
CATSDEGLAAEQETQYF,TRBV24-1,once,TRBJ2-5,TRBD2
CASTLRRDRRYGYTF,TRBV2,NA,TRBJ1-2,NA